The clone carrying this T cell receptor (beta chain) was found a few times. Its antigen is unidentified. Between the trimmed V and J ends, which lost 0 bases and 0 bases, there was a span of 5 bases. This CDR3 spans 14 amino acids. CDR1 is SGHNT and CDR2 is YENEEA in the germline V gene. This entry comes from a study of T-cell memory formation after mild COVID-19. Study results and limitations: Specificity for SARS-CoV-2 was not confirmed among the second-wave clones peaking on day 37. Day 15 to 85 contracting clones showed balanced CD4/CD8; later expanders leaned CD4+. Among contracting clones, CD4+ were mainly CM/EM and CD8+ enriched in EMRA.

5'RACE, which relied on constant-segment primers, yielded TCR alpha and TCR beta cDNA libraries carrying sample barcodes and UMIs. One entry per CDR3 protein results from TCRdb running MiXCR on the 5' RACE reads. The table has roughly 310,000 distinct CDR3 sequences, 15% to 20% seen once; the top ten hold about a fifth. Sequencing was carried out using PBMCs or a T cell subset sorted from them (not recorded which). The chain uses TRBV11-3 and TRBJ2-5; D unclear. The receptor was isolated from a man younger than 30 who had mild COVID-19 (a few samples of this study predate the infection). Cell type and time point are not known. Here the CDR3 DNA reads TGTGCCAGCAGCTTAGATACATACCAAGAGACCCAGTACTTC. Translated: CASSLDTYQETQYF.